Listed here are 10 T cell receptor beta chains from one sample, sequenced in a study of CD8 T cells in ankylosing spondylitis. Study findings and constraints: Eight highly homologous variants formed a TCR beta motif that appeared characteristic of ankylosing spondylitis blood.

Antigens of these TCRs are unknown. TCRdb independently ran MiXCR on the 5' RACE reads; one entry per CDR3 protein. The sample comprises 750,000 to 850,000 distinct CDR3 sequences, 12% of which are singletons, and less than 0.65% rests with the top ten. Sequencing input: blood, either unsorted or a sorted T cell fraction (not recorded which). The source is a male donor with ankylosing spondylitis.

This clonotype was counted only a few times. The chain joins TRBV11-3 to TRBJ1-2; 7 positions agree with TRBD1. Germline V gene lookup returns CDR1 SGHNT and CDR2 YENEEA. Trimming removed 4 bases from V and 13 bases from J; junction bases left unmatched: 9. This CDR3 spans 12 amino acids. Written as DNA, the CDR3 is TGTGCCAGCAGCTACCGGGACAGCCAGCTCACCTTC. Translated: CASSYRDSQLTF.

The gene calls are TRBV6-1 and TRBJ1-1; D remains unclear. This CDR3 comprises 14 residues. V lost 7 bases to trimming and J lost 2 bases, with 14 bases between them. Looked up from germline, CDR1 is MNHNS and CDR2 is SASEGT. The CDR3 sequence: CASKADHSNTEAFF. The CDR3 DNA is TGTGCCAGCAAGGCAGATCACTCAAACACTGAAGCTTTCTTT.

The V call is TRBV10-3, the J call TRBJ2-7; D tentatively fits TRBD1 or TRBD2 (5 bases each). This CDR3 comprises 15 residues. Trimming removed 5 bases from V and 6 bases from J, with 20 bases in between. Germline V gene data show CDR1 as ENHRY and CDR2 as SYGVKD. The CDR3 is CAISSQGRVGSEQYF. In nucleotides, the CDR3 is TGTGCCATCAGTTCTCAGGGACGGGTTGGAAGCGAGCAGTACTTC.

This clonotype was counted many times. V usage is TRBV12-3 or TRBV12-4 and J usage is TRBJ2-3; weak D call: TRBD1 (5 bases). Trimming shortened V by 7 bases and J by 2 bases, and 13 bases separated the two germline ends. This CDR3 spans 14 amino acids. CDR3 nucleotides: TGTGCCAGCATGATCAGGGTCCACACAGATACGCAGTATTTT. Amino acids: CASMIRVHTDTQYF.

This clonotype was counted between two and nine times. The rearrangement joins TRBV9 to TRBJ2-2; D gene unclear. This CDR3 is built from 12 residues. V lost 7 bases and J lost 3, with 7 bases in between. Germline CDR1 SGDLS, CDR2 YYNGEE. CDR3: CASGMYTGELFF. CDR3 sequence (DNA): TGTGCCAGCGGTATGTACACCGGGGAGCTGTTTTTT. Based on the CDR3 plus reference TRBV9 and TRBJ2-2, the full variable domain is DSGVTQTPKHLITATGQRVTLRCSPRSGDLSVYWYQQSLDQGLQFLIQYYNGEERAKGNILERFSAQQFPDLHSELNLSSLELGDSALYFCASGMYTGELFFGEGSRLTVL.

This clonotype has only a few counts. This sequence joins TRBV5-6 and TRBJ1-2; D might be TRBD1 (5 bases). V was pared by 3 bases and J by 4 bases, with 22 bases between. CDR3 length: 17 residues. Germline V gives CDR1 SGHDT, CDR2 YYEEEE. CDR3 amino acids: CASSSVGEWGESYGYTF. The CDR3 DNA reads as TGTGCCAGCAGCTCGGTTGGGGAATGGGGGGAGAGCTATGGCTACACCTTC. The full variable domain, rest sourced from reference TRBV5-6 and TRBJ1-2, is DAGVTQSPTHLIKTRGQQVTLRCSPKSGHDTVSWYQQALGQGPQFIFQYYEEEERQRGNFPDRFSGHQFPNYSSELNVNALLLGDSALYLCASSSVGEWGESYGYTFGSGTRLTVV.

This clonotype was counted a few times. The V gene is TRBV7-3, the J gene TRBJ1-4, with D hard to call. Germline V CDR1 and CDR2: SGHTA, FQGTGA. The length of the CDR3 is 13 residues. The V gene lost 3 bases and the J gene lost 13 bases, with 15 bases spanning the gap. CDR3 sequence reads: CASSFEPGGRLFF. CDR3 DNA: TGTGCCAGCAGCTTCGAACCAGGCGGAAGACTGTTTTTT.

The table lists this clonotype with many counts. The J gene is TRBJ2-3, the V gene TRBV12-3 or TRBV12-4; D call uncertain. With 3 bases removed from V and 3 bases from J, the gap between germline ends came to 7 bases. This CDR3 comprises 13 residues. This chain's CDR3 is CASSLLRTDTQYF. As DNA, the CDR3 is TGTGCCAGCAGTTTGCTCAGGACAGATACGCAGTATTTT.

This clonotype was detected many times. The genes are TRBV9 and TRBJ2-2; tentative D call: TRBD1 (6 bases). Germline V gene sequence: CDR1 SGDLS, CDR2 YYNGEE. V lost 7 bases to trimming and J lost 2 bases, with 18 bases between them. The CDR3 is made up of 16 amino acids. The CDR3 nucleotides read TGTGCCAGCGGCCCCCACGCAGGGGTTAACACCGGGGAGCTGTTTTTT. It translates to CASGPHAGVNTGELFF.

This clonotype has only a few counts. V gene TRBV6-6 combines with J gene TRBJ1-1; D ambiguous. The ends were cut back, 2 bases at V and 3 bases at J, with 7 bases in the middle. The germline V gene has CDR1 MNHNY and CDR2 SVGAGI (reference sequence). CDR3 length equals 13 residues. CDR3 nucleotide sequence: TGTGCCAGCAGTTACCTAGAGGACACTGAAGCTTTCTTT. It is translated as CASSYLEDTEAFF.